The TCR beta chain described here comes from a study of blood T cell repertoires in COVID-19. Across the whole study: Specimens from acute and convalescent COVID-19 originated in the United States, Italy and Spain.

The CDR3 is 13 residues long. Trimming took 0 bases from V and 8 from J, leaving 10 bases between them. Germline V gene data show CDR1 as SEHNR and CDR2 as FQNEAQ (reference sequence). Produced via immunoSEQ multiplex PCR; TCRdb's table is partial and in-frame only. This table holds about 200,000 clones, 86% found once. Sample: peripheral blood. The clonotype comes from a man between 45 and 60 years old with acute or convalescent COVID-19. This chain uses TRBV7-9 with TRBJ1-2; the D is unclear. The CDR3 nucleotides read TGTGCCAGCAGCTTAGCCGGGGAGAAGGGCTACACCTTC. This translates into CASSLAGEKGYTF. Full variable domain (missing parts from reference TRBV7-9 and TRBJ1-2): DTGVSQNPRHKITKRGQNVTFRCDPISEHNRLYWYRQTLGQGPEFLTYFQNEAQLEKSRLLSDRFSAERPKGSFSTLEIQRTEQGDSAMYLCASSLAGEKGYTFGSGTRLTVV.